This T cell receptor beta chain was recorded in a study of blood T cell repertoires in COVID-19. Study as a whole: T cells, B-cell-depleted T cells, or PBMCs supplied cDNA or gDNA.

Cohort 3 donors were reported recovered after two negative PCRs, clearance, or symptom resolution. This clone came up once. Per the authors' pipeline: Reference gene primer amplification gave nucleated cell count estimates. Some clones are missing from TCRdb's copy, which holds only in-frame ones; the method was immunoSEQ multiplex PCR. The V and J calls and clone size come from that table; D and trimming were worked out from the DNA. The sample consists of 140,000 to 150,000 clones, roughly 90% of them appearing once. Looked up from germline, CDR1 is ENHRY and CDR2 is SYGVKD. This CDR3 is 16 amino acids long. V was pared by 2 bases and J by 1 base, with 8 bases of the junction left unmatched.

This TCR derives from a man aged 45-65 years who had recovered from COVID-19. V usage is TRBV10-3 and J usage is TRBJ2-7; 7 nucleotides agree with TRBD2. The specimen sequenced was PBMCs or T cells enriched from blood (not recorded which). The chain's CDR3 is CAISEPGGPRSYEQYF. For the CDR3, the DNA is TGTGCCATCAGTGAGCCGGGAGGCCCCCGATCCTACGAGCAGTACTTC.